What follows are 26 T cell receptor beta chains derived from one specimen sequenced in a study of CD8 T cell repertoires and HIV-1 epitope variants. Using immunoSEQ multiplex PCR, the repertoire was profiled, and TCRdb retains in-frame clones only, with some absent. The table lists around 2,000 clones, approximately 75% of them singletons. Their antigen targets remain unknown. Sample: cultured CD8+ T cells derived from PBMCs. Receptors originate from a male donor with HIV.

This clone was seen a handful of times. The chain uses TRBV6-5 and TRBJ1-2; tentatively, D is TRBD1 (6 bases). Per the germline V gene, CDR1 is MNHEY and CDR2 is SVGAGI. The CDR3 length is 12 residues. Between the trimmed V and J ends, which lost 8 bases and 6 bases, there was a span of 13 bases. As DNA, the CDR3 is TGTGCCAGCCCGGGACAAGGGGATGGCTACACCTTC. This gives the protein CASPGQGDGYTF.

The chain couples TRBV27 to TRBJ2-7; D may be TRBD1 or TRBD2 (5 bases each). Germline V gene lookup returns CDR1 MNHEY and CDR2 SMNVEV (reference sequence). Trimming left V 2 bases short and J 6 bases short, with 8 bases between. The CDR3 contains 12 residues. CDR3 nucleotide sequence: TGTGCCAGCAGTTTAGGGGGTAGCGAGCAGTACTTC. Translation gives CASSLGGSEQYF.

The J gene is TRBJ2-5, the V gene TRBV27; 10 bases fit TRBD2. Per the germline V gene, CDR1 is MNHEY and CDR2 is SMNVEV (reference sequence). The CDR3 spans 14 residues. J lost 2 bases, V lost 7 bases, and 4 bases had no gene match. The CDR3 protein is CASMTSGLQETQYF. The CDR3 DNA is TGTGCCAGCATGACTAGCGGGCTGCAAGAGACCCAGTACTTC.

The chain has TRBV6-5 and TRBJ1-5; 8 bases are shared with TRBD1. V lost 10 bases to trimming and J lost 2 bases; unmatched junction nucleotides: 7. In germline, CDR1 is MNHEY, CDR2 SVGAGI. The CDR3 consists of 14 residues. The CDR3 nucleotides are TGTGCCACATCAGGGGGCGTTCGCAATCAGCCCCAGCATTTT. Translated, it gives CATSGGVRNQPQHF.

V and J are TRBV27 and TRBJ2-7; either TRBD1 or TRBD2 may supply D (5 bases each). V gave up 6 bases and J gave up 2 bases, with 17 bases separating them. The CDR3 totals 15 residues. Germline assignment: CDR1 MNHEY and CDR2 SMNVEV (reference sequence). CDR3 nucleotide sequence: TGTGCCAGCAGACCCGGGGCAGGGAATCCCTACGAGCAGTACTTC. Its translation: CASRPGAGNPYEQYF.

This clone has more than one count but fewer than ten. V gene TRBV25-1 combines with J gene TRBJ2-7; 7 bases line up with TRBD1. CDR1 is MGHDK, CDR2 SYGVNS, per germline. V shed 5 bases, J shed 2 bases, and the junction held 15 bases outside the gene matches. The length of the CDR3 is 17 residues. The DNA for the CDR3 is TGTGCCAGCAGTCCGACCGTAGGATTGGGACAGCCCTACGAGCAGTACTTC. Translated, it gives CASSPTVGLGQPYEQYF.

This clone was seen only once. The chain carries TRBV11-2 and TRBJ1-1, with TRBD1 as a possible D gene (5 bases). Germline CDR1 SGHAT, CDR2 FQNNGV. The CDR3 loop spans 12 amino acids. The V and J ends lost 8 bases and 3 bases respectively, with 10 bases between them. Here the CDR3 DNA reads TGTGCCAGCTCCCCAGGGCACACTGAAGCTTTCTTT. It encodes CASSPGHTEAFF.

CDR3 nucleotides: TGTGCCAGCAGCATCGCCACAATGAACACTGAAGCTTTCTTT. Its protein is CASSIATMNTEAFF. The V call is TRBV7-9, the J call TRBJ1-1; D gene unclear. The germline gives CDR1 SEHNR, CDR2 FQNEAQ (reference sequence). The CDR3 covers 14 residues. Trimming pared 5 bases from V and 0 bases from J, leaving 10 bases between. The whole variable domain, filled in from reference TRBV7-9 and TRBJ1-1, reads DTGVSQNPRHKITKRGQNVTFRCDPISEHNRLYWYRQTLGQGPEFLTYFQNEAQLEKSRLLSDRFSAERPKGSFSTLEIQRTEQGDSAMYLCASSIATMNTEAFFGQGTRLTVV.

V gene TRBV5-1 combines with J gene TRBJ1-1; D may be TRBD1 (5 bases). The CDR3 is made up of 15 amino acids. Trimming shortened V by 0 bases and J by 1 base, and 10 bases separated the two germline ends. The V gene's germline CDR1 is SGHRS and CDR2 YFSETQ. CDR3 sequence (DNA): TGCGCCAGCAGCTTGGGTGGGGCTAAGAACACTGAAGCTTTCTTT. Its protein product is CASSLGGAKNTEAFF.

V and J are TRBV5-6 and TRBJ2-7; 8 bases are shared with TRBD1. Trimming took 2 bases from V and 3 from J; bases not matched to a gene: 1. The CDR3 covers 13 residues. In germline, CDR1 is SGHDT, CDR2 YYEEEE. CDR3 residues: CASSLQGDYEQYF. The CDR3 bases are TGTGCCAGCAGCTTACAGGGGGACTACGAGCAGTACTTC.

The rearrangement links TRBV5-6 to TRBJ2-7, with 8 bases fitting TRBD1. With V trimmed by 2 bases and J by 5 bases, 6 bases remained unmatched. CDR3 length: 14 residues. The V gene's germline CDR1 is SGHDT and CDR2 YYEEEE. CDR3 coding DNA: TGTGCCAGCAGCTTACGGACAGGGATAAACGAGCAGTACTTC. This encodes CASSLRTGINEQYF.

Details on this clone: One junction end does not reproduce the germline sequence, and a read error may be involved. This sequence joins TRBV4-1 and TRBJ1-2; 7 bases align to TRBD1. The CDR3 runs 13 residues. Germline V CDR1 and CDR2: MGHRA, YSYEKL. Written as DNA, the CDR3 is TGCGCCAGCAGCCAAGATCAAGCGCAGGGGGGAGCCTTC. Protein sequence: CASSQDQAQGGAF.

The chain joins TRBV6-5 to TRBJ1-1, with D perhaps TRBD1 (5 bases). This CDR3 comprises 16 residues. Germline lookup yields CDR1 MNHEY and CDR2 SVGAGI. Trimming took 4 bases from V and 4 from J, leaving 19 bases between them. CDR3 sequence: CASSLALGWGGTEAFF. As DNA, the CDR3 is TGTGCCAGCAGTTTAGCCCTCGGGTGGGGGGGCACTGAAGCTTTCTTT.

J is TRBJ1-4 and V is TRBV5-6; 7 bases are shared with TRBD1. Per germline, CDR1 SGHDT and CDR2 YYEEEE. After removal of 2 bases from V and 4 bases from J, the junction contained 2 bases not matched to a gene. This CDR3 spans 14 amino acids. The CDR3 loop reads CASSLQGNNEKLFF. The CDR3 coding sequence is TGTGCCAGCAGCTTACAGGGGAATAATGAAAAACTGTTTTTT. Variable domain in full (rest from reference TRBV5-6 and TRBJ1-4): DAGVTQSPTHLIKTRGQQVTLRCSPKSGHDTVSWYQQALGQGPQFIFQYYEEEERQRGNFPDRFSGHQFPNYSSELNVNALLLGDSALYLCASSLQGNNEKLFFGSGTQLSVL.

This clone was seen only a few times. This chain joins TRBV29-1 and TRBJ2-5; the match to TRBD2 covers 9 bases. Germline CDR1 and CDR2: SQVTM and ANQGSEA. Unmatched junction bases numbered 12, after V lost 0 bases and J lost 4 bases. This CDR3 has 17 amino acids. CDR3 protein: CSVEDGGISGRSETQYF. CDR3 in DNA: TGCAGCGTTGAAGATGGGGGAATTAGCGGGAGATCAGAGACCCAGTACTTC.

The gene calls are TRBV2 and TRBJ2-2, with no clear D. The CDR3 has 15 residues. The V and J ends lost 7 bases and 0 bases respectively, with 12 bases between them. The V gene's germline CDR1 is SNHLY and CDR2 FYNNEI. The CDR3 loop is CASKSTYANTGELFF. CDR3 in DNA: TGTGCCAGCAAGTCAACATACGCGAACACCGGGGAGCTGTTTTTT.

J is TRBJ1-1 and V is TRBV19; D gene unclear. This CDR3 comprises 14 residues. The V end lost 3 bases, the J end lost 2 bases, and 10 bases lay between the germline ends. Germline CDR1 is LNHDA and CDR2 is SQIVND (reference sequence). The CDR3 DNA follows: TGTGCCAGTAGTATGAACACGGCCAACACTGAAGCTTTCTTT. Encoded protein: CASSMNTANTEAFF.

In regard to this clone: The same CDR3 is also encoded by other DNA sequences in this sample. CDR3 protein: CASSGTGTGGSYGYTF. The CDR3 DNA follows: TGTGCCAGCAGCGGAACCGGGACAGGGGGTAGCTATGGCTACACCTTC. The chain joins TRBV5-6 to TRBJ1-2, with 11 positions matching TRBD1. V dropped 4 bases and J dropped 4; count of bases not matched to a gene: 9. The CDR3 runs 16 residues. Germline V CDR1 and CDR2: SGHDT, YYEEEE.

The gene calls are TRBV14 and TRBJ2-3; 10 positions agree with TRBD1. The CDR3 runs 15 residues. Germline V gene lookup returns CDR1 SGHDN and CDR2 FVKESK. V shed 0 bases and J 3 bases; nucleotides not matched to a gene: 0. This CDR3 reads CASSQEGQGTDTQYF. The CDR3 DNA sequence: TGTGCCAGCAGCCAAGAGGGACAGGGGACAGATACGCAGTATTTT.

V and J are TRBV4-1 and TRBJ1-3, with D uncertain. The CDR3 extends over 16 amino acids. Germline V lookup: CDR1 MGHRA, CDR2 YSYEKL. Trimming pared 0 bases from V and 0 bases from J, leaving 9 bases between. The CDR3 bases are TGCGCCAGCAGCCAAGATGAAGGGAACTCTGGAAACACCATATATTTT. This codes for CASSQDEGNSGNTIYF.

This clone appeared a single time. The V gene is TRBV9, the J gene TRBJ2-7; tentative D call: TRBD2 (7 bases). The CDR3 spans 15 residues. Germline lookup yields CDR1 SGDLS and CDR2 YYNGEE. V was cut by 4 bases and J by 5 bases, with 19 bases left in between. The CDR3 is CASSPEGGLRDEQYF. DNA of the CDR3: TGTGCCAGCAGCCCTGAGGGGGGGCTCCGAGACGAGCAGTACTTC.

This clone was recorded once. The V and J genes are TRBV27 and TRBJ2-1, with 9 bases fitting TRBD2. Germline CDR1 MNHEY, CDR2 SMNVEV (reference sequence). After removal of 6 bases from V and 3 bases from J, the junction contained 12 bases not matched to a gene. CDR3 size: 17 residues. The CDR3 coding sequence is TGTGCCAGCAGCCGATCCCTAGCGGGACCCTACTACAATGAGCAGTTCTTC. This encodes CASSRSLAGPYYNEQFF.

V gene TRBV5-1 combines with J gene TRBJ2-7, with D uncertain. CDR3 length: 15 amino acids. Per germline, CDR1 SGHRS and CDR2 YFSETQ. Trimming left V 0 bases short and J 0 bases short, with 10 bases between. DNA for the CDR3: TGCGCCAGCAGCTTGGAGGTCGTTTCCTCCTACGAGCAGTACTTC. This gives the protein CASSLEVVSSYEQYF.

The chain has TRBV27 and TRBJ2-7; no clear D. Germline CDR1 and CDR2: MNHEY and SMNVEV (reference sequence). The CDR3 runs 15 residues. Trimming stripped 6 bases from V and 1 base from J, with 16 bases between. The CDR3 is CASSPEGRLSYEQYF. The CDR3, as DNA: TGTGCCAGCAGCCCAGAAGGCAGGCTGTCCTACGAGCAGTACTTC.

The chain is built from TRBV18 and TRBJ1-1, with a weak D call TRBD1 (5 bases). This CDR3 is 16 amino acids long. V dropped 3 bases and J dropped 2 bases, with 16 bases sitting between them. The germline gives CDR1 KGHSH, CDR2 LQKENI. CDR3 in amino acids: CASSPRDLLGNTEAFF. The DNA of the CDR3 is TGTGCCAGCTCACCCCGGGACCTATTAGGAAACACTGAAGCTTTCTTT.

The V gene is TRBV27, the J gene TRBJ2-3; unclear D gene. The CDR3 has 15 amino acids. Germline CDR1 is MNHEY and CDR2 is SMNVEV (reference sequence). Deletions cut 3 bases from V and 1 base from J, with 11 bases between. The CDR3 loop reads CASSFSPGGTDTQYF. In DNA form, the CDR3 reads TGTGCCAGCAGTTTTAGCCCGGGTGGCACAGATACGCAGTATTTT.